This passage covers 20 T cell receptor beta chains from one sample sequenced in a study of T cell responses to AZD1222 COVID-19 vaccine. Here immunoSEQ multiplex PCR was the method, and the copy in TCRdb shows in-frame clones only, minus some. The data contain more than 85,000 clones, around 87% of them seen just once; the ten biggest clones take up 2.5% to 3%. The source was peripheral blood, collected on day 0 of AZD1222 vaccination. The receptors shown here come from an adult in good health.

The rearrangement uses TRBV5-4 and TRBJ2-2; D is uncertain. This CDR3 comprises 15 residues. Germline V gives CDR1 SGHNT, CDR2 YYREEE (reference sequence). The V end lost 0 bases, the J end lost 0 bases, and 6 bases lay between the germline ends. CDR3 residues: CASSLERANTGELFF. For the CDR3, the DNA is TGTGCCAGCAGCTTGGAAAGGGCGAACACCGGGGAGCTGTTTTTT.

The sample holds one count of this clone. The J gene is TRBJ2-1, the V gene TRBV2, with a possible D match to TRBD2 (5 bases). This CDR3 has 13 residues. Germline V CDR1 and CDR2: SNHLY, FYNNEI. V lost 6 bases and J 10 bases, leaving 16 bases between the germline ends. The CDR3 bases are TGTGCCAGCAGGGGAGAGGGAATTGGGGAGCAGTTCTTC. It encodes CASRGEGIGEQFF.

This chain links TRBV11-1 with TRBJ2-7, with D hard to call. The CDR3 runs 15 residues. V shed 5 bases and J shed 2 bases, with 16 bases lying between them. Per germline, CDR1 SGHAT and CDR2 FQDESV (reference sequence). The CDR3 sequence: CASSQRTGKPYEQYF. The CDR3 DNA sequence: TGTGCCAGCAGCCAACGCACCGGCAAACCCTACGAGCAGTACTTC.

The chain has TRBV27 and TRBJ2-2; 7 nucleotides match TRBD1. This CDR3 has 14 amino acids. With V trimmed by 5 bases and J by 3 bases, 3 bases remained unmatched. Per the germline V gene, CDR1 is MNHEY and CDR2 is SMNVEV (reference sequence). Here the CDR3 reads CASSGRGYTGELFF. The CDR3 bases are TGTGCCAGCAGTGGCAGGGGGTACACCGGGGAGCTGTTTTTT.

The rearrangement links TRBV3-1 (or the pseudogene TRBV3-2) to TRBJ1-5, with D uncertain. The germline gives CDR1 LGHDT, CDR2 YNNKEL (reference sequence). This CDR3 spans 12 amino acids. V shed 1 base and J shed 8 bases, with 6 bases lying between them. CDR3 sequence: CASSQAGKPQHF. CDR3 DNA: TGTGCCAGCAGCCAAGCGGGTAAGCCCCAGCATTTT.

This clone occurred a few times. The genes are TRBV28 and TRBJ1-6, with 9 bases identical to TRBD1. The germline gives CDR1 MDHEN, CDR2 SYDVKM. The V segment lost 4 bases and the J segment 0 bases; nucleotides outside the gene matches: 4. The CDR3 length is 17 residues. CDR3 DNA: TGTGCCAGCAGTTCGGCGGACAGGGGCTCCTATAATTCACCCCTCCACTTT. This encodes CASSSADRGSYNSPLHF.

In DNA form, the CDR3 reads TGTGCCAGCAGCCAAGATGGACAGGTGAACACTGAAGCTTTCTTT. As protein: CASSQDGQVNTEAFF. The chain carries TRBV14 and TRBJ1-1, with TRBD1 matching 7 bases. The junction had 1 base not matched to a gene; V was cut back by 0 bases and J by 0 bases. Per the germline V gene, CDR1 is SGHDN and CDR2 is FVKESK. The CDR3 extends over 15 amino acids.

The V and J genes are TRBV5-1 and TRBJ2-2; D is unclear. V lost 4 bases and J 3 bases, leaving 13 bases between the germline ends. The CDR3 totals 15 residues. Germline V lookup: CDR1 SGHRS, CDR2 YFSETQ. The CDR3 DNA reads TGCGCCAGCAGCCAGGTTGGCGGCTACACCGGGGAGCTGTTTTTT. Its translation: CASSQVGGYTGELFF.

The chain joins TRBV7-8 to TRBJ1-1, with D unresolved. CDR3 length: 14 residues. Germline V gives CDR1 SGHVS, CDR2 FQNEAQ. Trimming shortened V by 5 bases and J by 3 bases, and 13 bases separated the two germline ends. The CDR3: CASSLQTGYTEAFF. CDR3 coding DNA: TGTGCCAGCAGCCTACAGACGGGGTACACTGAAGCTTTCTTT.

The gene calls are TRBV14 and TRBJ2-2; no firm D call. The CDR3 has 14 amino acids. Germline CDR1 is SGHDN and CDR2 is FVKESK. Between the trimmed V and J ends, which lost 0 bases and 6 bases, there was a span of 8 bases. The CDR3 DNA sequence: TGTGCCAGCAGCCAAGATCTCGTCCCCGGGGAGCTGTTTTTT. Translating gives CASSQDLVPGELFF.

This clone was counted a few times. This sequence joins TRBV5-1 and TRBJ2-2, with 8 bases that match TRBD1. V trimming: 4 bases; J trimming: 7 bases; junction bases outside the gene matches: 3. This CDR3 spans 13 amino acids. Germline CDR1 is SGHRS and CDR2 is YFSETQ. The CDR3 is CASSTQGVGELFF. DNA for the CDR3: TGCGCCAGCAGCACACAGGGGGTCGGGGAGCTGTTTTTT.

The chain has TRBV5-4 and TRBJ1-1; unclear D gene. The V gene's germline CDR1 is SGHNT and CDR2 YYREEE (reference sequence). The CDR3 contains 12 residues. V was shortened by 3 bases and J by 5 bases, with 8 bases between the two germline ends. The CDR3 coding sequence is TGTGCCAGCAGCTCCGGAGGGACTGAAGCTTTCTTT. Residues: CASSSGGTEAFF.

The rearrangement uses TRBV9 and TRBJ2-3; D uncertain. The CDR3 is made up of 15 amino acids. The V end was cut by 3 bases, the J end by 2 bases, with 13 bases between. CDR1 and CDR2 from the germline V gene are SGDLS and YYNGEE. CDR3 sequence reads: CASSAAPYLTDTQYF. In DNA form, the CDR3 reads TGTGCCAGCAGCGCCGCTCCTTATCTCACAGATACGCAGTATTTT.

The rearrangement uses TRBV29-1 and TRBJ1-1; tentative D call: TRBD1 (5 bases). Germline assignment: CDR1 SQVTM and CDR2 ANQGSEA. V was trimmed by 5 bases and J by 0 bases, leaving 13 bases between them. The CDR3 sequence is 14 residues long. The CDR3 DNA reads TGCAGCGTTTATTCGGGGCTTATGAACACTGAAGCTTTCTTT. It specifies CSVYSGLMNTEAFF. The whole variable domain, remainder taken from reference TRBV29-1 and TRBJ1-1, is SAVISQKPSRDICQRGTSLTIQCQVDSQVTMMFWYRQQPGQSLTLIATANQGSEATYESGFVIDKFPISRPNLTFSTLTVSNMSPEDSSIYLCSVYSGLMNTEAFFGQGTRLTVV.

This chain joins TRBV4-2 and TRBJ1-1, with D unresolved. CDR1 and CDR2 (germline): LGHNA, YNFKEQ. The CDR3 spans 13 residues. Trimming removed 1 base from V and 8 bases from J, with 11 bases in between. The CDR3 reads CASSQALSQEAFF. DNA of the CDR3: TGTGCCAGCAGCCAAGCCCTATCCCAGGAAGCTTTCTTT.

This chain joins TRBV29-1 and TRBJ1-2; no firm D call. CDR1 and CDR2 (germline): SQVTM, ANQGSEA. Trimming left V 7 bases short and J 5 bases short, with 17 bases between. This CDR3 is 13 amino acids long. The CDR3 bases are TGCAGCGCCCTGGCCATGGGTCGATATGGCTACACCTTC. Residues: CSALAMGRYGYTF.

V usage is TRBV7-8 and J usage is TRBJ1-5, with D unclear. The CDR3 length is 15 residues. The V and J ends lost 5 bases and 2 bases respectively, with 13 bases between them. Germline loops: CDR1 SGHVS, CDR2 FQNEAQ. The CDR3 region has the DNA TGTGCCAGCAGCCCAACCCGCCAGGGCAATCAGCCCCAGCATTTT. Protein product: CASSPTRQGNQPQHF.

The rearrangement joins TRBV28 to TRBJ2-2; D is tentatively TRBD1 or TRBD2 (5 bases each). This CDR3 spans 17 amino acids. The ends were cut back, 6 bases at V and 5 bases at J, with 22 bases in the middle. Germline V gives CDR1 MDHEN, CDR2 SYDVKM. DNA of the CDR3: TGTGCCAGCAGGGAGTTCCGGGACCCGACGTTTACCGGGGAGCTGTTTTTT. Translating gives CASREFRDPTFTGELFF.

The chain couples TRBV6-5 to TRBJ1-1, with D perhaps TRBD1 (6 bases). The CDR3 loop spans 12 amino acids. Between the trimmed V and J ends, which lost 6 bases and 11 bases, there was a span of 16 bases. The germline V gene encodes CDR1 MNHEY and CDR2 SVGAGI. The CDR3 bases are TGTGCCAGCAGCCTCGGACAGTTAGGCGCTTTCTTT. As protein: CASSLGQLGAFF.

This chain links TRBV5-4 with TRBJ2-5, with TRBD2 matching over 12 bases. J was trimmed by 5 bases and V by 3 bases; bases with no gene match: 5. Germline CDR1 reads SGHNT; CDR2 reads YYREEE (reference sequence). The CDR3 spans 15 residues. CDR3 sequence reads: CASSSGLAGRETQYF. DNA for the CDR3: TGTGCCAGCAGCTCAGGACTAGCGGGGCGCGAGACCCAGTACTTC.